This entry lists 17 T cell receptor beta chains sequenced from one sample in a study of T-cell reconstitution after alpha-beta-depleted transplantation in children. Unique molecular identifiers were used to barcode this TCRbeta library. TCRdb passed the PCR reads through MiXCR, listing each CDR3 protein once. The sample has some 76,000 distinct CDR3 sequences; about a tenth are singletons. Sequenced here: PBMCs, sampled before TCRalphabeta/CD19-depleted stem cell transplant. These receptor sequences come from a boy under 18 with acute myeloid leukemia, due to receive a stem cell transplant.

This clonotype has a count of ten or more. The J gene is TRBJ2-3, the V gene TRBV7-2; 10 bases are shared with TRBD2. The CDR3 sequence is 15 residues long. Germline trimming cut 4 bases from V and 6 bases from J; bases unmatched to any gene: 7. Germline values: CDR1 SGHTA, CDR2 FQGNSA. The CDR3 reads CASSSSGRRWDTQYF. As DNA, the CDR3 is TGTGCCAGCAGCTCTAGCGGGAGAAGGTGGGATACGCAGTATTTT.

This clonotype has a count of ten or more. The V gene is TRBV9, the J gene TRBJ2-7; D is possibly TRBD2 (6 bases). Deletions cut 1 base from V and 0 bases from J, with 8 bases between. The germline CDR1 and CDR2 sequences are SGDLS and YYNGEE. The CDR3 consists of 14 residues. The CDR3 DNA reads as TGTGCCAGCAGCGTATTAGCGGACTCCTACGAGCAGTACTTC. Translating it yields CASSVLADSYEQYF.

This clonotype was recorded at least ten times. V usage is TRBV15 and J usage is TRBJ2-7, with a weak D call TRBD2 (6 bases). V was trimmed by 2 bases and J by 1 base, leaving 12 bases between them. CDR1 LNHNV and CDR2 YYDKDF come from the germline V gene (reference sequence). The CDR3 has 15 amino acids. This chain's CDR3 is CATSRTGTRSYEQYF. The CDR3 coding sequence is TGTGCCACCAGCAGAACCGGGACTCGGTCCTACGAGCAGTACTTC.

This clonotype was picked up many times. The V gene is TRBV20-1, the J gene TRBJ1-3; no definite D call. The germline V and J ends were trimmed by 3 bases and 1 base, with 1 base remaining between them. Germline V CDR1 and CDR2: DFQATT, SNEGSKA (reference sequence). The CDR3 totals 11 residues. CDR3 bases: TGCAGTGCTAGGTCTGGAAACACCATATATTTT. Its protein is CSARSGNTIYF.

This clonotype was detected only a few times. The chain has TRBV7-8 and TRBJ2-7; 10 bases fit TRBD1. Trimming took 2 bases from V and 6 from J; bases not matched to a gene: 7. CDR1 is SGHVS and CDR2 is FQNEAQ in the germline V gene. The CDR3 is 15 residues long. The DNA of the CDR3 is TGTGCCAGCAGCTTATCACGGGACAGGGGTGTCGAGCAGTACGTC. Translated, it gives CASSLSRDRGVEQYV.

This clonotype has ten or more counts. The chain is built from TRBV6-2 or TRBV6-3 and TRBJ2-3; tentatively, D is TRBD1 or TRBD2 (5 bases each). The CDR3 spans 15 residues. Trimming left V 0 bases short and J 6 bases short, with 13 bases between. Germline CDR1 is MNHEY and CDR2 is SVGEGT. This chain's CDR3 is CASSYSRGSGDTQYF. The CDR3, as DNA: TGTGCCAGCAGTTACTCGAGGGGTTCGGGTGATACGCAGTATTTT.

At least ten counts were recorded for this clonotype. This chain joins TRBV10-3 and TRBJ1-1, with D perhaps TRBD1 (5 bases). The CDR3 runs to 16 residues. Germline loops: CDR1 ENHRY, CDR2 SYGVKD. V was pared by 0 bases and J by 1 base, with 12 bases between. CDR3 in amino acids: CAISESGTPGNTEAFF. DNA of the CDR3: TGTGCCATCAGTGAGTCGGGGACTCCCGGGAACACTGAAGCTTTCTTT.

This clonotype was found many times. This chain uses TRBV3-1 with TRBJ1-1; D not resolved. The CDR3 consists of 14 residues. The germline V and J ends were trimmed by 4 bases and 1 base, with 10 bases remaining between them. Germline V gene lookup returns CDR1 LGHDT and CDR2 YNNKEL (reference sequence). The CDR3 region is CASSPLRENTEAFF. Written as DNA, the CDR3 is TGTGCCAGCAGCCCCCTGCGGGAGAACACTGAAGCTTTCTTT.

This clonotype has ten or more counts. The chain links TRBV5-5 to TRBJ2-1; TRBD2 matches 11 bases. The CDR3 has 15 residues. Germline assignment: CDR1 SGHKS and CDR2 YYEKEE (reference sequence). After removal of 1 base from V and 8 bases from J, the junction contained 5 bases not matched to a gene. CDR3 sequence (DNA): TGTGCCAGCAGCTTGTTTAGCGGGGGGGCGGATGAGCAGTTCTTC. It is translated as CASSLFSGGADEQFF.

In its sample, this clonotype was seen many times. The chain carries TRBV30 and TRBJ2-3; 7 bases are a match to TRBD1. The CDR3 runs 15 residues. Germline assignment: CDR1 GTSNPN and CDR2 SVGIG (reference sequence). Losses at the gene ends were 0 bases for V and 5 bases for J; bases not matched to a gene: 8. The chain's CDR3 is CAWSVGAGGKDTQYF. In DNA form, the CDR3 reads TGTGCCTGGAGTGTAGGGGCAGGGGGTAAAGATACGCAGTATTTT.

There are many counts of this clonotype. The chain uses TRBV7-2 and TRBJ1-3; D is perhaps TRBD1 (6 bases). Germline V lookup: CDR1 SGHTA, CDR2 FQGNSA. This CDR3 spans 14 amino acids. V gave up 8 bases and J gave up 4 bases, with 15 bases separating them. CDR3 sequence reads: CASSGGREGNTIYF. CDR3 in DNA: TGTGCCAGCTCGGGGGGGCGCGAGGGAAACACCATATATTTT.

Ten or more counts support this clonotype. The chain carries TRBV5-1 and TRBJ1-1, with D perhaps matching TRBD1 (6 bases). Between the trimmed V and J ends, which lost 3 bases and 5 bases, there was a span of 11 bases. The CDR3 is 13 residues long. Germline V gene data show CDR1 as SGHRS and CDR2 as YFSETQ. The CDR3: CASSSGGPTEAFF. CDR3 sequence (DNA): TGCGCCAGCAGCTCCGGGGGGCCTACTGAAGCTTTCTTT.

This clonotype has ten or more counts. This chain uses TRBV5-1 with TRBJ2-5; D might be TRBD1 (6 bases). V was shortened by 1 base and J by 5 bases, with 12 bases between the two germline ends. CDR1 and CDR2 from the germline V gene are SGHRS and YFSETQ. The CDR3 runs 14 residues. CDR3 coding DNA: TGCGCCAGCAGCTTGCTACAGGGCTGGGAGACCCAGTACTTC. This sequence encodes CASSLLQGWETQYF.

DNA for the CDR3: TGTGCCAGCAGCCCTTTAGGGACTAGCGGGAGGATGAGCACAGATACGCAGTATTTT. Encoded protein: CASSPLGTSGRMSTDTQYF. This rearrangement joins TRBV7-3 to TRBJ2-3; 15 nucleotides line up with TRBD2. With V trimmed by 5 bases and J by 0 bases, 9 bases remained unmatched. Germline-derived CDR1 and CDR2 are SGHTA and FQGTGA. The CDR3 length is 19 residues.

CDR3 bases: TGTGCCTTCAGTTTATATTTCCCAGGTCATTACGGATCCGGGGAGCTGTTTTTT. This codes for CAFSLYFPGHYGSGELFF. This rearrangement joins TRBV12-3 or TRBV12-4 to TRBJ2-2; D unclear. The CDR3 sequence is 18 residues long. V shed 11 bases and J shed 6 bases, with 31 bases lying between them.

This clonotype was seen many times. V usage is TRBV29-1 and J usage is TRBJ1-5; 7 bases match TRBD1. Germline V gene sequence: CDR1 SQVTM, CDR2 ANQGSEA. J was trimmed by 7 bases and V by 0 bases; bases with no gene match: 3. CDR3 size: 13 residues. The CDR3 region has the DNA TGCAGCGTTGAAGAATACAGGGGACAGCCCCAGCATTTT. Its translation is CSVEEYRGQPQHF.

This clonotype has ten or more counts. The chain recombines TRBV11-1 with TRBJ2-7; D unclear. Germline values: CDR1 SGHAT, CDR2 FQDESV (reference sequence). Trimming removed 4 bases from V and 2 bases from J, with 12 bases in between. The CDR3 covers 14 residues. This CDR3 reads CASSSDLEPYEQYV. In nucleotides, the CDR3 is TGTGCCAGCAGCTCGGACCTTGAGCCCTACGAGCAGTACGTC.